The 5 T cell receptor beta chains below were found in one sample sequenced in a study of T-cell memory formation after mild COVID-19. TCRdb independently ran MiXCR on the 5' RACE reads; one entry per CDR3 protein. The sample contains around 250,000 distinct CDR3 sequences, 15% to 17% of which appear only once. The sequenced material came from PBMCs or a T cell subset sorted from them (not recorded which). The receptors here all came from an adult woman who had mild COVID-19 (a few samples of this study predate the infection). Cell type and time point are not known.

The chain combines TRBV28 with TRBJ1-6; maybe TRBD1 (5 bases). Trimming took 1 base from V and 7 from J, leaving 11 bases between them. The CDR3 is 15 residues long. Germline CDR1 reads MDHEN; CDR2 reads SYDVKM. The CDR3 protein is CASSLSGSRNSPLHF. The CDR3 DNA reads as TGTGCCAGCAGTTTATCAGGGTCCCGGAATTCACCCCTCCACTTT. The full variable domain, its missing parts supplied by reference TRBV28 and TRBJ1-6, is DVKVTQSSRYLVKRTGEKVFLECVQDMDHENMFWYRQDPGLGLRLIYFSYDVKMKEKGDIPEGYSVSREKKERFSLILESASTNQTSMYLCASSLSGSRNSPLHFGNGTRLTVT.

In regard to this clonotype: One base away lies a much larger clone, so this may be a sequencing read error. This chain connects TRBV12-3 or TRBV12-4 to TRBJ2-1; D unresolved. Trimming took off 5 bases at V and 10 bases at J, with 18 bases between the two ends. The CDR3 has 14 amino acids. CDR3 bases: TGTGCCAGCAGTCCTCGGATCGGGTGGCACGAGCAGTTCTTC. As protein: CASSPRIGWHEQFF.

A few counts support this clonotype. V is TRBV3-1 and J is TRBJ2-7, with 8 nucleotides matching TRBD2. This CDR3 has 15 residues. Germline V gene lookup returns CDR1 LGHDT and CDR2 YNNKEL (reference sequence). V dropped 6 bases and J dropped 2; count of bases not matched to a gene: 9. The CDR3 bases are TGTGCCAGCAGGAGACATAGCGGGGCAACCTACGAGCAGTACTTC. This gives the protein CASRRHSGATYEQYF.

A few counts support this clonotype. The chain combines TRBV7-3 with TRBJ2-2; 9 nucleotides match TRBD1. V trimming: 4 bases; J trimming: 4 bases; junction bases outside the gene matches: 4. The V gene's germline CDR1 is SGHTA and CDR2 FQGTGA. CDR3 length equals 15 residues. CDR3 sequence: CASSSGQGVTGELFF. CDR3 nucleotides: TGTGCCAGCAGCTCGGGACAGGGTGTCACCGGGGAGCTGTTTTTT.

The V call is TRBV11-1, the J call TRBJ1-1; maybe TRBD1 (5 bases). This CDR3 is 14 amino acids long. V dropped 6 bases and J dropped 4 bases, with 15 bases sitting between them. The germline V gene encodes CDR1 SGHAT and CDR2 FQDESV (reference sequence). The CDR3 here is CASRLTEGLTEAFF. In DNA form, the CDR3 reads TGTGCCAGCAGACTTACGGAGGGGCTCACTGAAGCTTTCTTT. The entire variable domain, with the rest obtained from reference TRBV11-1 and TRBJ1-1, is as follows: EAEVAQSPRYKITEKSQAVAFWCDPISGHATLYWYRQILGQGPELLVQFQDESVVDDSQLPKDRFSAERLKGVDSTLKIQPAELGDSAMYLCASRLTEGLTEAFFGQGTRLTVV.